This T cell receptor beta chain was profiled in a study of control samples from healthy donors and cancer patients. Produced via immunoSEQ multiplex PCR; TCRdb's table is partial and in-frame only. The data contain around 90,000 clones, 70% to 90% of them singletons. Regarding this clone: Mismatch with germline at one junction end may stem from a read error.

Source material: blood. This clonotype was sampled from a woman in her thirties or forties in good health.

CDR3 sequence reads: CASSYGQPYEQYF. The CDR3, as DNA: TGTGCCAGCAGCTATGGACAGCCCTATGAGCAGTACTTC. V and J are TRBV7-2 and TRBJ2-7; D is perhaps TRBD1 (6 bases). This CDR3 has 13 residues. CDR1 and CDR2 from the germline V gene are SGHTA and FQGNSA.